This T cell receptor beta chain comes out of a study of blood T cell repertoires in COVID-19. Study-level background: Acute and convalescent COVID-19 samples came from the United States, Italy and Spain. Sample material is recorded as cDNA or gDNA derived from T cells, B-cell-depleted T cells, or PBMCs.

Trimming pared 7 bases from V and 8 bases from J, leaving 21 bases between. CDR1 is LNHNV, CDR2 YYDKDF, per germline (reference sequence). The CDR3 is made up of 15 amino acids. Original data processing: Counts of nucleated cells, estimated from reference gene primer amplification, were obtained. The repertoire was sequenced with immunoSEQ multiplex PCR; TCRdb's copy has only in-frame clones and lacks some. V and J calls and clone size are those listed in that table; D and trimming were worked out from the DNA. This table holds under 50,000 clones, approximately 85% found once. The chain has TRBV15 and TRBJ2-4; a possible D gene is TRBD2 (5 bases). This clonotype originated in an older man with acute or convalescent COVID-19. Sequencing used peripheral blood. This CDR3 is CATTSELGRLDIQYF. In DNA, the CDR3 is TGTGCCACCACCTCGGAACTAGGCAGGTTGGACATTCAGTACTTC.